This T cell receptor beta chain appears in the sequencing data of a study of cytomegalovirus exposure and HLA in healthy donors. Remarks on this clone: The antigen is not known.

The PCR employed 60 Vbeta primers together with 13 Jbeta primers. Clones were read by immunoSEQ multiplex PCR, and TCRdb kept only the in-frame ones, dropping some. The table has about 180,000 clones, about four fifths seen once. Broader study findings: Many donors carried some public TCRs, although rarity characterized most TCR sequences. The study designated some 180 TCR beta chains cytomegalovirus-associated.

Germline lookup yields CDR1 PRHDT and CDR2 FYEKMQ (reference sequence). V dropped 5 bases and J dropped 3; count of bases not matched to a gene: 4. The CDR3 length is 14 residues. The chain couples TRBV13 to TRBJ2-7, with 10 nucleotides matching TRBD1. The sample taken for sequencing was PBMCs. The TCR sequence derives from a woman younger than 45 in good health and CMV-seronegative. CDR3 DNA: TGTGCCAGCAGCGCCGGGACAGGGGTCTACGAGCAGTACTTC. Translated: CASSAGTGVYEQYF.